This T cell receptor beta chain is from a study of blood T cell repertoires in COVID-19. Study background: T cells, B-cell-depleted T cells, or PBMCs supplied cDNA or gDNA.

The germline V gene has CDR1 LNHDA and CDR2 SQIVND (reference sequence). V lost 8 bases and J lost 0, with 32 bases in between. The CDR3 loop spans 21 amino acids. This clone was observed once. Here immunoSEQ multiplex PCR was the method, and the copy in TCRdb shows in-frame clones only, minus some. Seen here are 100,000 to 120,000 clones, around four fifths observed once, and the top ten hold just over 4%. The rearrangement links TRBV19 to TRBJ2-1; possible D gene TRBD1, 8 bases. The receptor's source is an older woman with acute or convalescent COVID-19. The sequenced material came from peripheral blood. The CDR3 nucleotides read TGTGCCAGTCGCCCGCGAGGGGGGGGACAGGTTCTATTCAGCTCCTACAATGAGCAGTTCTTC. Its protein product is CASRPRGGGQVLFSSYNEQFF.